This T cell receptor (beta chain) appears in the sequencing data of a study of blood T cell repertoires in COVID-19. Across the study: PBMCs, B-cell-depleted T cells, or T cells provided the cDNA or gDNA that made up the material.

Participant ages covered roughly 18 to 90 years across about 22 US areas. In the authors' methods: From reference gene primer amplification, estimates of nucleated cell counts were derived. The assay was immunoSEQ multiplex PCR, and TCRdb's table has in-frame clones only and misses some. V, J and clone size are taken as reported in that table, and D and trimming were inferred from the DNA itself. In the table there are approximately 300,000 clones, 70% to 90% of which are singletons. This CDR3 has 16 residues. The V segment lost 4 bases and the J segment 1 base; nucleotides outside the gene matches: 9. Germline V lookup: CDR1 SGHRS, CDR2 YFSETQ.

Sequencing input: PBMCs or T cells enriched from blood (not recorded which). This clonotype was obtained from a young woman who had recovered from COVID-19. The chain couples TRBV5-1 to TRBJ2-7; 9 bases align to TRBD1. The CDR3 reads CASSQNPGQGSYEQYF. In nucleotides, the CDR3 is TGCGCCAGCAGCCAAAATCCAGGACAGGGGTCCTACGAGCAGTACTTC.